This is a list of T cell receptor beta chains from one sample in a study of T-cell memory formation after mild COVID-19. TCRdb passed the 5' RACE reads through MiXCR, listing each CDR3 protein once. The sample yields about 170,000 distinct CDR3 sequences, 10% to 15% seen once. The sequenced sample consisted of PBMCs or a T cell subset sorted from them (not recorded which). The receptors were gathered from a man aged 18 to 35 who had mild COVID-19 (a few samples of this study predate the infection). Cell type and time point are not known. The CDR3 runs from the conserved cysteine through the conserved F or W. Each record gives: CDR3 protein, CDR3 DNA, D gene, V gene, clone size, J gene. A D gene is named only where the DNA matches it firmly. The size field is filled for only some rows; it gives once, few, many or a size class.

CASSRNRNPVYEQYF	TGTGCCAGCAGCCGGAACAGGAACCCTGTCTACGAGCAGTACTTC	NA	TRBV5-6	many	TRBJ2-7
CSARYSLGTDTQYF	TGCAGTGCTAGGTACTCCTTGGGCACAGATACGCAGTATTTT	NA	TRBV20-1	once	TRBJ2-3
CASSVRPGSSYNEQFF	TGTGCCAGCAGTGTACGCCCGGGGAGCTCCTACAATGAGCAGTTCTTC	NA	TRBV2	few	TRBJ2-1
CASSQDPRGPKNIQYF	TGTGCCAGCAGCCAAGATCCTCGGGGGCCAAAAAACATTCAGTACTTC	NA	TRBV4-2	few	TRBJ2-4
CASSLALGAGADTQYF	TGTGCCAGCAGCTTAGCGCTTGGGGCAGGGGCTGATACGCAGTATTTT	NA	TRBV7-2	many	TRBJ2-3
CASRQFLGSEQFF	TGTGCCAGCCGGCAGTTTTTGGGGAGTGAGCAGTTCTTC	NA	TRBV12-3/TRBV12-4	NA	TRBJ2-1
CASSPRVGTGELFF	TGCGCCAGCAGCCCCAGGGTGGGCACCGGGGAGCTGTTTTTT	NA	TRBV5-1	few	TRBJ2-2
CASSYGGTLGANYGYTF	TGTGCCAGCAGTTACGGCGGAACTTTAGGAGCTAACTATGGCTACACCTTC	NA	TRBV6-2/TRBV6-3	few	TRBJ1-2
CASSPTGLSTDTQYF	TGTGCCAGTAGTCCGACGGGACTTTCCACAGATACGCAGTATTTT	NA	TRBV19	NA	TRBJ2-3
CASSSPGGRNSPLHF	TGTGCCAGCAGCTCCCCGGGGGGCAGGAATTCACCCCTCCACTTT	NA	TRBV7-2	few	TRBJ1-6
CASSGDNTDTQYF	TGCGCCAGCAGCGGGGACAACACAGATACGCAGTATTTT	NA	TRBV5-1	NA	TRBJ2-3
CASSSRQGLNTEAFF	TGCGCCAGCAGCTCTAGACAGGGATTGAACACTGAAGCTTTCTTT	TRBD1	TRBV5-1	NA	TRBJ1-1
CASSSLASGGNQPQHF	TGTGCCAGCAGCTCCCTCGCTTCAGGGGGCAATCAGCCCCAGCATTTT	NA	TRBV7-8	few	TRBJ1-5
CASSLYSGGITDTQYF	TGTGCCAGCAGTCTCTATAGCGGGGGAATCACAGATACGCAGTATTTT	TRBD2	TRBV7-2	many	TRBJ2-3
CASSAGQGANSPLHF	TGTGCCAGCAGCGCGGGACAGGGCGCGAATTCACCCCTCCACTTT	TRBD1	TRBV7-3	NA	TRBJ1-6
CASSSDRDSYEQYF	TGCGCCAGCAGTTCGGACAGGGACAGCTACGAGCAGTACTTC	TRBD1	TRBV10-2	few	TRBJ2-7
CASSLGGASNTEAFF	TGTGCCAGCAGCTTGGGCGGGGCCTCGAACACTGAAGCTTTCTTT	NA	TRBV7-9	few	TRBJ1-1
CASSLEGSNAFF	TGCGCCAGCAGCTTGGAAGGCTCGAATGCTTTCTTT	NA	TRBV5-1	NA	TRBJ1-1
CASRPSQPPDTQYF	TGCGCCAGCAGACCCAGCCAACCCCCCGATACGCAGTATTTT	NA	TRBV23-1	few	TRBJ2-3
CASSSAERAEQFF	TGTGCCAGCAGCTCCGCGGAGAGGGCTGAGCAGTTCTTC	NA	TRBV7-6	many	TRBJ2-1
CASSQGRGGDTQYF	TGTGCCAGCAGCCAAGGGCGGGGCGGAGATACGCAGTATTTT	NA	TRBV7-2	few	TRBJ2-3
CSARVGQTYEQYF	TGCAGTGCTAGAGTGGGCCAAACCTACGAGCAGTACTTC	NA	TRBV20-1	NA	TRBJ2-7
CSVGGAWDQPQHF	TGCAGCGTTGGAGGTGCGTGGGATCAGCCCCAGCATTTT	NA	TRBV29-1	NA	TRBJ1-5
CSAEDRGRSNGGYTF	TGCAGTGCAGAGGACAGGGGGCGCAGCAATGGTGGCTACACCTTC	TRBD1	TRBV20-1	NA	TRBJ1-2
CASLNRGPTEAFF	TGTGCCAGTCTTAACAGGGGGCCGACTGAAGCTTTCTTT	TRBD1	TRBV28	NA	TRBJ1-1
CASSSPTGVTNEKLFF	TGTGCCAGCAGTAGCCCGACAGGGGTGACTAATGAAAAACTGTTTTTT	TRBD1	TRBV6-6	many	TRBJ1-4
CASSLDLREGETQYF	TGTGCCAGCAGCTTAGATTTACGGGAAGGAGAGACCCAGTACTTC	NA	TRBV7-6	few	TRBJ2-5
CASSRFNEQFF	TGTGCCAGCAGCCGCTTCAATGAGCAGTTCTTC	NA	TRBV7-2	many	TRBJ2-1
CASSGTGRDQPQHF	TGTGCCAGCTCAGGGACAGGGAGGGACCAGCCCCAGCATTTT	TRBD1	TRBV18	NA	TRBJ1-5
CSARDRRGVMNTGELFF	TGCAGTGCTAGAGATCGTAGGGGGGTCATGAACACCGGGGAGCTGTTTTTT	NA	TRBV20-1	NA	TRBJ2-2
CASSRPTDTVEAFF	TGTGCCAGCTCACGCCCGACAGACACAGTTGAAGCTTTCTTT	NA	TRBV18	NA	TRBJ1-1
CASSLATGQGDTQYF	TGCGCCAGCAGCTTGGCCACAGGGCAGGGAGATACGCAGTATTTT	NA	TRBV5-1	NA	TRBJ2-3
CAIRPGTGVNTEAFF	TGTGCCATCAGACCCGGGACAGGGGTGAACACTGAAGCTTTCTTT	TRBD1	TRBV10-3	NA	TRBJ1-1
CSARDVGGQETQYF	TGCAGTGCTAGAGATGTGGGGGGACAAGAGACCCAGTACTTC	NA	TRBV20-1	few	TRBJ2-5
CASSYWTGAGYEQYF	TGTGCCAGCAGTTACTGGACAGGGGCGGGCTACGAGCAGTACTTC	TRBD1	TRBV6-5	few	TRBJ2-7
CASSLVFGDTQYF	TGTGCCAGCAGCTTAGTGTTCGGGGATACGCAGTATTTT	NA	TRBV7-9	few	TRBJ2-3
CASSVSSSVQNYGYTF	TGTGCCAGCAGCGTTAGTAGCAGTGTGCAGAACTATGGCTACACCTTC	NA	TRBV9	once	TRBJ1-2
CASSQASLNTEAFF	TGCGCCAGCAGCCAAGCCAGCCTGAACACTGAAGCTTTCTTT	NA	TRBV4-1	few	TRBJ1-1
CASSYSVASGQETQYF	TGTGCCAGCAGTTACTCAGTCGCGTCAGGACAAGAGACCCAGTACTTC	NA	TRBV6-2/TRBV6-3	NA	TRBJ2-5
CASSLRSQGETQYF	TGTGCCAGCAGCCTACGAAGTCAGGGGGAGACCCAGTACTTC	NA	TRBV11-2	many	TRBJ2-5
CASRGLAGGYNEQFF	TGTGCCAGCAGGGGGCTGGCGGGGGGATACAATGAGCAGTTCTTC	TRBD2	TRBV12-3/TRBV12-4	NA	TRBJ2-1
CASSLGMGLNTEAFF	TGCGCCAGCAGCTTGGGGATGGGGCTGAACACTGAAGCTTTCTTT	NA	TRBV5-1	NA	TRBJ1-1